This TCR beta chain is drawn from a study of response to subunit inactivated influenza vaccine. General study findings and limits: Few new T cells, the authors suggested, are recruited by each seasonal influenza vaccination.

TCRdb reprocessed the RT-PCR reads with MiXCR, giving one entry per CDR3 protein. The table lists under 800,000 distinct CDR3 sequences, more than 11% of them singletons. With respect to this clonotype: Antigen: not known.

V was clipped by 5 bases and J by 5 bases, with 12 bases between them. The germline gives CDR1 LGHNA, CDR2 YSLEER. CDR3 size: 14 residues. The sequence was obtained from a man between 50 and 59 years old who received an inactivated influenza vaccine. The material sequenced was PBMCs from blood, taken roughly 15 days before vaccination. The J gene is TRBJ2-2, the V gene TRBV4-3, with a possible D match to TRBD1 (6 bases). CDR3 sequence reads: CASSLQGETGELFF. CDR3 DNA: TGCGCCAGCAGCTTACAGGGTGAAACCGGGGAGCTGTTTTTT.